These 3 T cell receptor beta chains were all obtained from the same sample, sequenced in a study of human T cells and chemical hapten exposure. Time point indicated: patch test 2, 6 weeks after DPC sensitization. Indicated treatment: therapeutic diphenylcyclopropenone sensitization with weekly scalp DPC. TCRdb processed the RACE reads anew with MiXCR; each CDR3 protein has one entry. This sample has approximately 96,000 distinct CDR3 sequences; 9% to 9.5% occur once, and the top ten carry 2% to 2.5%. This material consisted of whole blood, taken in connection with sensitization to the hapten diphenylcyclopropenone (DPC). All receptors come from a woman aged 35 to 49 with alopecia areata. Some clones in this sample may be carry-over from other donors' samples.

This clonotype was observed a handful of times. The rearrangement uses TRBV12-3 or TRBV12-4 and TRBJ2-7; TRBD1 aligns across 9 bases. There are 15 residues in the CDR3. V shed 6 bases and J 0 bases; nucleotides not matched to a gene: 6. The CDR3: CASRSGQGPSYEQYF. The CDR3 nucleotides are TGTGCCAGCAGATCTGGACAGGGGCCCTCCTACGAGCAGTACTTC.

This clonotype was seen a few times. Here the CDR3 DNA reads TGTGCCAGCAGCCAGACCGGGACAGGGGTATTCTACGAGCAGTACTTC. Translation: CASSQTGTGVFYEQYF. This chain uses TRBV3-1 with TRBJ2-7; 10 bases match TRBD1. Per the germline V gene, CDR1 is LGHDT and CDR2 is YNNKEL (reference sequence). Trimming at V came to 3 bases and at J to 3 bases, leaving 8 bases not matched to a gene. The CDR3 extends over 16 amino acids.

This clonotype showed up many times. The CDR3 nucleotides read TGTGCCAGCAGCAAAGTAATGAGACAGCAAGACCCGAGTCCGGTGAATGAGCAGTTCTTC. This translates into CASSKVMRQQDPSPVNEQFF. The chain joins TRBV21-1 to TRBJ2-1; the table assigns TRBD1, which was not confirmed against the DNA. TRBV21-1 has pseudogene status. CDR3 length: 20 amino acids.